This T cell receptor (beta chain) was obtained from a study of blood T cell repertoires in COVID-19. Assay: immunoSEQ multiplex PCR; the TCRdb copy retains only in-frame clones and omits some. The sample holds around 140,000 clones, around four fifths seen once. This CDR3 has 13 residues. The V end was cut by 4 bases, the J end by 3 bases, with 8 bases between. CDR1 and CDR2 from the germline V gene are SGDLS and YYNGEE. The receptor comes from a human donor in a cohort sampled during active COVID-19. Sequencing was carried out using peripheral blood. The chain joins TRBV9 to TRBJ1-5; no definite D call. Here the CDR3 DNA reads TGTGCCAGCAGCCCCAGCGTCAATCAGCCCCAGCATTTT. Its protein is CASSPSVNQPQHF. Using reference TRBV9 and TRBJ1-5 for the parts outside the CDR3, the full variable domain is DSGVTQTPKHLITATGQRVTLRCSPRSGDLSVYWYQQSLDQGLQFLIQYYNGEERAKGNILERFSAQQFPDLHSELNLSSLELGDSALYFCASSPSVNQPQHFGDGTRLSIL.